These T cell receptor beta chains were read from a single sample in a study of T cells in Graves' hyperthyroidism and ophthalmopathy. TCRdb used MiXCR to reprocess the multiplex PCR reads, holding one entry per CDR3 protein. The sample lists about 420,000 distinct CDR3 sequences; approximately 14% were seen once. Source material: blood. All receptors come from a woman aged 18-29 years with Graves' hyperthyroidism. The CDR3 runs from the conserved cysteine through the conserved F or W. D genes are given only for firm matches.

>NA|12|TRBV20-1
CSARDPGFGYTF
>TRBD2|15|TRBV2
CASSEPAGRGNEQFF
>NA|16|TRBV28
CASRIPFSGSTDTQYF
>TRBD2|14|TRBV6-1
CASTTGLAPYEQYF
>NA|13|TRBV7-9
CASSLGTAPELFF
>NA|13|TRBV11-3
CASSLMGGNEQFF
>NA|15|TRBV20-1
CSARDGTGQYQPQHF
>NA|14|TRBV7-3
CASSLGLGTGELFF
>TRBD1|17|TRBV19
CASSYLRRQGGNTEAFF
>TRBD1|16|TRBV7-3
CASSLRQGAFTGELFF
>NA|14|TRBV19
CVSSITGSNTEAFF
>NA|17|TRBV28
CASSPQTTGLITDTQYF
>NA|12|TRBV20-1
CSASRRPTEAFF
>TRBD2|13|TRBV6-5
CASSYSLASGTYF
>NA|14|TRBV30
CAWITPGLSYEQYF
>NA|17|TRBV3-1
CASSQFRGLAGKMGQFF
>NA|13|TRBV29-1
CSVEVRATGEQFF
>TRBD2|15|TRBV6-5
CASSYTAGSTDTQYF
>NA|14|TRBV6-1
CASRPNWNQETQYF
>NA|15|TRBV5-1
CASSLVSLPTDTQYF
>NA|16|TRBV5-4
CASSLNAVIFPYEQYF
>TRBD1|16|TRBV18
CASSRSDRVLRNTIYF
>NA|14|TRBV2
CASDQRRSGDEQFF
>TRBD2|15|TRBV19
CASRRLAENTGELFF
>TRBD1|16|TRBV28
CASSPIGQGGNTEAFF